Each of the 7 T cell receptor beta chains below was sequenced from the same sample in a study of T-cell reconstitution after alpha-beta-depleted transplantation in children. A library of TCRbeta sequences, prepared with unique molecular identifiers, was generated. MiXCR, run by TCRdb on the PCR reads, gives a single entry per CDR3 protein. The sample has some 550,000 distinct CDR3 sequences, approximately 20% seen once. Here the sequenced sample was PBMCs from the stem cell graft donor, taken from the stem cell graft. Every receptor here comes from a human donor who donated a stem cell graft to a child with acute lymphoblastic leukemia.

The chain is built from TRBV2 and TRBJ2-1, with D maybe TRBD2 (5 bases). V was shortened by 1 base and J by 1 base, with 11 bases between the two germline ends. The CDR3 totals 16 residues. The V gene's germline CDR1 is SNHLY and CDR2 FYNNEI. The CDR3 loop is CASSEVESGSYNEQFF. The CDR3 DNA is TGTGCCAGCAGTGAAGTCGAAAGCGGTTCCTACAATGAGCAGTTCTTC. The entire variable domain, with the rest obtained from reference TRBV2 and TRBJ2-1, is as follows: EPEVTQTPSHQVTQMGQEVILRCVPISNHLYFYWYRQILGQKVEFLVSFYNNEISEKSEIFDDQFSVERPDGSNFTLKIRSTKLEDSAMYFCASSEVESGSYNEQFFGPGTRLTVL.

The chain couples TRBV5-1 to TRBJ2-5; 7 bases map to TRBD2. The ends lost 4 bases at V and 2 bases at J; junction bases unmatched: 5. This CDR3 contains 14 residues. CDR1 is SGHRS, CDR2 YFSETQ, per germline. CDR3 in DNA: TGCGCCAGCAGCCCCAAGCGGGGACAAGAGACCCAGTACTTC. Encoded protein: CASSPKRGQETQYF.

This clonotype was detected a few times. The V call is TRBV7-9, the J call TRBJ2-5, with 12 nucleotides matching TRBD2. Germline assignment: CDR1 SEHNR and CDR2 FQNEAQ (reference sequence). The trim removed 4 bases at V and 3 bases at J, leaving 6 bases unmatched. This CDR3 comprises 16 residues. The DNA for the CDR3 is TGTGCCAGCAGCTATACCGGACTAGCGGGAAAAGAGACCCAGTACTTC. Protein product: CASSYTGLAGKETQYF.

This clonotype has a handful of counts. The CDR3 spells CSAQGPSGNTIYF. As DNA, the CDR3 is TGCAGTGCCCAGGGACCTTCTGGAAACACCATATATTTT. The chain recombines TRBV20-1 with TRBJ1-3, with a possible D match to TRBD1 (5 bases). The CDR3 consists of 13 residues. The V gene's germline CDR1 is DFQATT and CDR2 SNEGSKA (reference sequence). Between the trimmed V and J ends, which lost 6 bases and 1 base, there was a span of 10 bases.

In this sample, this clonotype turned up a few times. The chain joins TRBV9 to TRBJ2-5; 8 bases map to TRBD2. The V segment lost 0 bases and the J segment 5 bases; nucleotides outside the gene matches: 9. Germline lookup yields CDR1 SGDLS and CDR2 YYNGEE. The CDR3 has 16 amino acids. CDR3 DNA sequence: TGTGCCAGCAGCGTAGGAAGTAGCGGGAACGCCGAGACCCAGTACTTC. Its protein product is CASSVGSSGNAETQYF.

The V call is TRBV30, the J call TRBJ1-2; 10 positions agree with TRBD1. The germline V gene has CDR1 GTSNPN and CDR2 SVGIG (reference sequence). The V segment lost 4 bases and the J segment 3 bases; nucleotides outside the gene matches: 5. The CDR3 spans 14 residues. In nucleotides, the CDR3 is TGTGCCTGGACCCGGGACAGGGGTTACTATGGCTACACCTTC. Protein sequence: CAWTRDRGYYGYTF.

In its sample, this clonotype was seen a few times. The chain couples TRBV7-3 to TRBJ2-3; D remains ambiguous. V lost 5 bases and J 9 bases, leaving 21 bases between the germline ends. This CDR3 contains 15 residues. Germline CDR1 reads SGHTA; CDR2 reads FQGTGA. The DNA of the CDR3 is TGTGCCAGCAGCCCCGAATCCGGGTACACACGGACGCAGTATTTT. Amino acid sequence: CASSPESGYTRTQYF.